This entry describes one TCR beta chain. Assay: immunoSEQ multiplex PCR; the TCRdb copy retains only in-frame clones and omits some. In the table there are about 150,000 clones, roughly 90% of which are singletons. The data derive from a study of blood T cell repertoires in COVID-19. The CDR3 spans 18 residues. The germline gives CDR1 SEHNR, CDR2 FQNEAQ (reference sequence). The ends were cut back, 4 bases at V and 4 bases at J, with 24 bases in the middle. Input material: PBMCs or T cells enriched from blood (not recorded which). This receptor was identified in a woman in her thirties or forties who had been exposed to COVID-19. The chain couples TRBV7-9 to TRBJ2-3, with D maybe TRBD1 (6 bases). The CDR3: CASSSPPGTNSGPDTQYF. Written as DNA, the CDR3 is TGTGCCAGCAGCTCCCCCCCCGGGACAAATTCTGGGCCAGATACGCAGTATTTT.